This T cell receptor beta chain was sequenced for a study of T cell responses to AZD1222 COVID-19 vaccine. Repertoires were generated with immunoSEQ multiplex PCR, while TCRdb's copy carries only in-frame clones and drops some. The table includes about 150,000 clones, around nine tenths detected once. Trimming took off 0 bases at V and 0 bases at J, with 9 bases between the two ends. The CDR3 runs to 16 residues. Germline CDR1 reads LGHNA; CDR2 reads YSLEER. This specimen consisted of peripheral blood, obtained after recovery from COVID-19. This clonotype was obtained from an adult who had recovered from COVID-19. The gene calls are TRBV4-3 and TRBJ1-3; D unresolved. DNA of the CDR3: TGCGCCAGCAGCCAAGATAGGACCGTCTCTGGAAACACCATATATTTT. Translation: CASSQDRTVSGNTIYF.